This record looks at one TCR beta chain sequence and its context. V lost 2 bases and J 3 bases, leaving 11 bases between the germline ends. The CDR3 consists of 15 residues. Germline V gene sequence: CDR1 SQVTM, CDR2 ANQGSEA. Repertoires were generated with immunoSEQ multiplex PCR, while TCRdb's copy carries only in-frame clones and drops some. The profile shows about 380,000 clones, around 96% of them singletons. The sample is drawn from a study of shared clonotypes between healthy human individuals. The source material was memory CD8+ T cells sorted from blood. Sample subset: CD45RO+ cells pooled with CCR7-negative TemRA cells. The origin of this receptor is a man under 40 in good health. This chain uses TRBV29-1 with TRBJ2-6, with D maybe TRBD2 (5 bases). CDR3 amino acids: CSVERRSGGANVLTF. The CDR3 coding sequence is TGCAGCGTTGAAAGGCGGAGCGGTGGGGCCAACGTCCTGACTTTC.